The clone carrying this T cell receptor (beta chain) showed up many times. Its antigen is as yet unknown. These data come from a study of CD8 T cells in ankylosing spondylitis. Germline values: CDR1 SGHTA, CDR2 FQGNSA. The CDR3 is 15 amino acids. Trimming left V 3 bases short and J 5 bases short, with 14 bases between. Notes on the study in general: Disease-linked clones reportedly concentrated significantly in matched ankylosing spondylitis synovial fluid. Those disease-linked clones were CD8+; they were also relatively rare in peripheral blood. A TCR beta motif of fewer than ten highly homologous variants seemed to mark ankylosing spondylitis blood.

Making the TCR beta libraries involved quantitative 5'-RACE with molecular barcodes. In TCRdb, the 5' RACE reads were re-called with MiXCR into one record per CDR3 protein. The repertoire includes more than 250,000 distinct CDR3 sequences, 6.5% to 10% of them detected once, and about 15% sits in the top ten. The receptor was derived from a male donor with ankylosing spondylitis. The chain links TRBV7-2 to TRBJ2-4, with D possibly being TRBD2 (5 bases). What was sequenced was blood, either unsorted or a sorted T cell fraction (not recorded which). The CDR3, as DNA: TGTGCCAGCAGCTTGTCCGCGGGCTCCCAAAACATTCAGTACTTC. It codes for CASSLSAGSQNIQYF.